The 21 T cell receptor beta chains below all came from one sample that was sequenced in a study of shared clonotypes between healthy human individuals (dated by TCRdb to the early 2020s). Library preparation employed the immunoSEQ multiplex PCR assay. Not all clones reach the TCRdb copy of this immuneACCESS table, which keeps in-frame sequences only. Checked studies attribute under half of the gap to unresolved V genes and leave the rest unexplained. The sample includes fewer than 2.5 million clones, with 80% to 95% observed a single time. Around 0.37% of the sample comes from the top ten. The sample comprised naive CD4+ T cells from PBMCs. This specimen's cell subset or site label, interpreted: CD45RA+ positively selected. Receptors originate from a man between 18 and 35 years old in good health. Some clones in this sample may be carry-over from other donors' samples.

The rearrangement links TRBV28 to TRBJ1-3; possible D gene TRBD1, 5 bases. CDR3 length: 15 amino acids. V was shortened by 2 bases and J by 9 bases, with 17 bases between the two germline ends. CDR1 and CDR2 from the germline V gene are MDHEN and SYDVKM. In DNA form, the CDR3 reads TGTGCCAGCAGTTTACGACTGGGGGACGGAGGCACCATATATTTT. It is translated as CASSLRLGDGGTIYF.

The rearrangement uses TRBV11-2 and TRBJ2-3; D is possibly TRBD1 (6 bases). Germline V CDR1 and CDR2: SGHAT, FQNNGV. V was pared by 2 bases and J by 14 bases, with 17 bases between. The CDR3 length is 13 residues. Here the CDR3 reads CASSLNRDRSRYF. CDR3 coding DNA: TGTGCCAGCAGCTTAAACAGGGATCGCTCGCGGTATTTT.

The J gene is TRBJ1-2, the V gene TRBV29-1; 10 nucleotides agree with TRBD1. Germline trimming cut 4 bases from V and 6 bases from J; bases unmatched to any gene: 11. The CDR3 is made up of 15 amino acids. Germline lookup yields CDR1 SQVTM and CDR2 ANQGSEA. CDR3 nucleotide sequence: TGCAGCGTTGCAGGAGGACAGGGGGATTGGGATGGCTACACCTTC. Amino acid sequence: CSVAGGQGDWDGYTF.

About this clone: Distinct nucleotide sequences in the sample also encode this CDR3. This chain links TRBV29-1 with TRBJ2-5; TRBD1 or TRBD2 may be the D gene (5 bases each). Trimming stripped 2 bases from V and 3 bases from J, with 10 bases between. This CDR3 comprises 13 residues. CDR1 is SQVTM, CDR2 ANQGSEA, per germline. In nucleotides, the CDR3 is TGCAGCGTTGAAAAGGGACGGAAAGAGACCCAGTACTTC. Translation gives CSVEKGRKETQYF.

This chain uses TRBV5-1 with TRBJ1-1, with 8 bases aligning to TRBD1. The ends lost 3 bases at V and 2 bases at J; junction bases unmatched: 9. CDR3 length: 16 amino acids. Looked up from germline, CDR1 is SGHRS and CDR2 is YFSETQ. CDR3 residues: CASSWEQGASNTEAFF. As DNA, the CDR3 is TGCGCCAGCAGCTGGGAGCAGGGGGCGTCCAACACTGAAGCTTTCTTT.

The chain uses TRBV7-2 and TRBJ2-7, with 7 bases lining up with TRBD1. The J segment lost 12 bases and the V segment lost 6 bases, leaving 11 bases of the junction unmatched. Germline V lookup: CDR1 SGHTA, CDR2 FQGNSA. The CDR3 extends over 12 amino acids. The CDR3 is CASSPGPRGWYF. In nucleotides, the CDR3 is TGTGCCAGCAGTCCCGGGCCCAGGGGGTGGTACTTC.

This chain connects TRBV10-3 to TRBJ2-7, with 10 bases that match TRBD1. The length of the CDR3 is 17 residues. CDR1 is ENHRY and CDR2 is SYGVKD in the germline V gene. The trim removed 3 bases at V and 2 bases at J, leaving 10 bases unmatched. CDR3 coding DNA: TGTGCCATCAGTGACCAAAAACGGACAGGGGGAACCTACGAGCAGTACTTC. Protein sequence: CAISDQKRTGGTYEQYF.

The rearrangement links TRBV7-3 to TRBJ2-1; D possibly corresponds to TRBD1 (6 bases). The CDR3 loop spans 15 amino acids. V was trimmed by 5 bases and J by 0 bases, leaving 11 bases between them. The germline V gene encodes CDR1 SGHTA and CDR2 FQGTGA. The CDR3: CASSAQTGSYNEQFF. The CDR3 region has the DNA TGTGCCAGCAGCGCCCAGACAGGCTCCTACAATGAGCAGTTCTTC.

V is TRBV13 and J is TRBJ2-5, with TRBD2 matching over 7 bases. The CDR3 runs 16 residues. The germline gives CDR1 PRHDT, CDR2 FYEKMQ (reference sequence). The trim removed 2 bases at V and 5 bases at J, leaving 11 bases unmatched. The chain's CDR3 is CASSLFNSGRPETQYF. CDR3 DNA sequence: TGTGCCAGCAGCTTATTTAATTCCGGGAGGCCGGAGACCCAGTACTTC.

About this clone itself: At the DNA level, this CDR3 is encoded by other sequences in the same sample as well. CDR3 amino acids: CAIRPGQGGETQYF. CDR3 nucleotides: TGTGCCATCAGGCCGGGACAGGGAGGCGAGACCCAGTACTTC. The chain uses TRBV10-3 and TRBJ2-5, with TRBD1 identical over 9 bases. With 6 bases clipped from V and 5 bases from J, the junction kept 7 bases outside the gene matches. The V gene's germline CDR1 is ENHRY and CDR2 SYGVKD. The CDR3 spans 14 residues.

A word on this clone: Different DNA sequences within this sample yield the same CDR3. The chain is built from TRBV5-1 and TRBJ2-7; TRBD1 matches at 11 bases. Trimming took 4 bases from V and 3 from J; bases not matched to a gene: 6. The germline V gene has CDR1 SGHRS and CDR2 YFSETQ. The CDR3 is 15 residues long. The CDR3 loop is CASSGTGTGGYEQYF. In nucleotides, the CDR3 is TGCGCCAGCAGCGGAACCGGGACAGGGGGCTACGAGCAGTACTTC.

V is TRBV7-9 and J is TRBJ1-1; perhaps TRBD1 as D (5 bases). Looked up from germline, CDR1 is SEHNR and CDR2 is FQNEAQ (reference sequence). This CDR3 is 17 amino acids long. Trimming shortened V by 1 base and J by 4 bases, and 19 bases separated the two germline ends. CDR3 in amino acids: CASSLGLATLRGTEAFF. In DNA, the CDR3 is TGTGCCAGCAGCTTAGGATTGGCGACCTTGAGGGGCACTGAAGCTTTCTTT.

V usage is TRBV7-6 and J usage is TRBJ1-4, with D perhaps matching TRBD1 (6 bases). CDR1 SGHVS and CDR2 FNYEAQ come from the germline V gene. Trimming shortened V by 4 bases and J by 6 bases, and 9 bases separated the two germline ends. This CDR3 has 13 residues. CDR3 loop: CASSSTGHEKLFF. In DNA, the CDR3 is TGTGCCAGCAGCTCGACAGGACATGAAAAACTGTTTTTT.

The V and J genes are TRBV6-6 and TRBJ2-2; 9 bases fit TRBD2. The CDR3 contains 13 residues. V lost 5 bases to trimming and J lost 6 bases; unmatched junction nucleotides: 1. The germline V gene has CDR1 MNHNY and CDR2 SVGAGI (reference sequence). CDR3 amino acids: CASSVAGAGELFF. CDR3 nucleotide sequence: TGTGCCAGCAGTGTAGCGGGAGCCGGGGAGCTGTTTTTT.

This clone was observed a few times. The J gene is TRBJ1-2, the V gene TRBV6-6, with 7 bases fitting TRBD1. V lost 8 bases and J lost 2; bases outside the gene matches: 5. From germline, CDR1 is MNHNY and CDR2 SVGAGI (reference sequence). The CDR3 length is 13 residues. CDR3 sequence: CASGDRENYGYTF. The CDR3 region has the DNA TGTGCCAGCGGAGACAGGGAGAACTATGGCTACACCTTC.

The CDR3, as DNA: TGTGCCAGCAGTCGTAAAGACAGGGTGATAATAGATACGCAGTATTTT. It yields the protein CASSRKDRVIIDTQYF. This chain connects TRBV28 to TRBJ2-3, with 7 bases fitting TRBD1. The CDR3 sequence is 16 residues long. Germline lookup yields CDR1 MDHEN and CDR2 SYDVKM. Unmatched junction bases numbered 13, after V lost 5 bases and J lost 5 bases.

CDR3 amino acids: CASSTLGTSSDTQYF. CDR3 DNA: TGTGCCAGCAGCACACTAGGGACTAGCAGCGATACGCAGTATTTT. This rearrangement joins TRBV7-3 to TRBJ2-3; 9 nucleotides line up with TRBD2. The germline CDR1 and CDR2 sequences are SGHTA and FQGTGA. CDR3 length: 15 amino acids. V was clipped by 5 bases and J by 6 bases; unmatched bases: 9.

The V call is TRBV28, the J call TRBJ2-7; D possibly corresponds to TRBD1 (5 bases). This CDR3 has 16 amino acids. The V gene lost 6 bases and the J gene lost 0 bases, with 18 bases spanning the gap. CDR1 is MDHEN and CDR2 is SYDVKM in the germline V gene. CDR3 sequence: CASSLVLGASSYEQYF. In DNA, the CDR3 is TGTGCCAGCAGCCTCGTCCTAGGGGCAAGCTCCTACGAGCAGTACTTC.

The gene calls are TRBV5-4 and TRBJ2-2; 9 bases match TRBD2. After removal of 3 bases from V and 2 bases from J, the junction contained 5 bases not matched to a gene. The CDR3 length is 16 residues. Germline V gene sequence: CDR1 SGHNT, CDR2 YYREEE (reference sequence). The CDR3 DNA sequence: TGTGCCAGCAGCTCTCAGACTAGCGGAAACACCGGGGAGCTGTTTTTT. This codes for CASSSQTSGNTGELFF.

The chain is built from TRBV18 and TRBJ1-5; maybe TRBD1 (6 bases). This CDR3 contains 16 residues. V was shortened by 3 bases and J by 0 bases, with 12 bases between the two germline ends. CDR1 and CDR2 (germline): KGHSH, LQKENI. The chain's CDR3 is CASSPYRDPSNQPQHF. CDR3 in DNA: TGTGCCAGCTCACCTTACAGGGATCCTAGCAATCAGCCCCAGCATTTT. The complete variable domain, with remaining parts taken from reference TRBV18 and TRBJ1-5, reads NAGVMQNPRHLVRRRGQEARLRCSPMKGHSHVYWYRQLPEEGLKFMVYLQKENIIDESGMPKERFSAEFPKEGPSILRIQQVVRGDSAAYFCASSPYRDPSNQPQHFGDGTRLSIL.

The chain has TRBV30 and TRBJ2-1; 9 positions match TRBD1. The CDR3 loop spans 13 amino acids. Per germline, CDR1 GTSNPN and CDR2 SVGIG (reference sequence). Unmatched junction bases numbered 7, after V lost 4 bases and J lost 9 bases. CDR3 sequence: CAWTQDRGLEQFF. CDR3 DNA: TGTGCCTGGACCCAGGACAGGGGACTTGAGCAGTTCTTC.